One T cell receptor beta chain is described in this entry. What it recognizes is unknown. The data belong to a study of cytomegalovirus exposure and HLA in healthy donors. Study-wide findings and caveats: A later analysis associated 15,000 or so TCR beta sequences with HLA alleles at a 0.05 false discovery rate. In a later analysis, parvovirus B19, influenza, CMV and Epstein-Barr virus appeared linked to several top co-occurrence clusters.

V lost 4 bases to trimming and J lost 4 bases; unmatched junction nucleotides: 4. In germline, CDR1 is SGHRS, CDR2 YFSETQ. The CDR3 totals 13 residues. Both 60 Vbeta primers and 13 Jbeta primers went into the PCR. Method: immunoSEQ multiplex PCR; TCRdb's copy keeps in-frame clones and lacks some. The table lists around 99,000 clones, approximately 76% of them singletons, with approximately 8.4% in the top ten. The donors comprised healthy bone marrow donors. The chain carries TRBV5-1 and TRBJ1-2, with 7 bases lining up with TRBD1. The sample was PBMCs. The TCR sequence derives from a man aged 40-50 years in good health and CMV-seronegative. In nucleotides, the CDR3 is TGCGCCAGCAGCAGGGACAGCAGCTATGGCTACACCTTC. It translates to CASSRDSSYGYTF.